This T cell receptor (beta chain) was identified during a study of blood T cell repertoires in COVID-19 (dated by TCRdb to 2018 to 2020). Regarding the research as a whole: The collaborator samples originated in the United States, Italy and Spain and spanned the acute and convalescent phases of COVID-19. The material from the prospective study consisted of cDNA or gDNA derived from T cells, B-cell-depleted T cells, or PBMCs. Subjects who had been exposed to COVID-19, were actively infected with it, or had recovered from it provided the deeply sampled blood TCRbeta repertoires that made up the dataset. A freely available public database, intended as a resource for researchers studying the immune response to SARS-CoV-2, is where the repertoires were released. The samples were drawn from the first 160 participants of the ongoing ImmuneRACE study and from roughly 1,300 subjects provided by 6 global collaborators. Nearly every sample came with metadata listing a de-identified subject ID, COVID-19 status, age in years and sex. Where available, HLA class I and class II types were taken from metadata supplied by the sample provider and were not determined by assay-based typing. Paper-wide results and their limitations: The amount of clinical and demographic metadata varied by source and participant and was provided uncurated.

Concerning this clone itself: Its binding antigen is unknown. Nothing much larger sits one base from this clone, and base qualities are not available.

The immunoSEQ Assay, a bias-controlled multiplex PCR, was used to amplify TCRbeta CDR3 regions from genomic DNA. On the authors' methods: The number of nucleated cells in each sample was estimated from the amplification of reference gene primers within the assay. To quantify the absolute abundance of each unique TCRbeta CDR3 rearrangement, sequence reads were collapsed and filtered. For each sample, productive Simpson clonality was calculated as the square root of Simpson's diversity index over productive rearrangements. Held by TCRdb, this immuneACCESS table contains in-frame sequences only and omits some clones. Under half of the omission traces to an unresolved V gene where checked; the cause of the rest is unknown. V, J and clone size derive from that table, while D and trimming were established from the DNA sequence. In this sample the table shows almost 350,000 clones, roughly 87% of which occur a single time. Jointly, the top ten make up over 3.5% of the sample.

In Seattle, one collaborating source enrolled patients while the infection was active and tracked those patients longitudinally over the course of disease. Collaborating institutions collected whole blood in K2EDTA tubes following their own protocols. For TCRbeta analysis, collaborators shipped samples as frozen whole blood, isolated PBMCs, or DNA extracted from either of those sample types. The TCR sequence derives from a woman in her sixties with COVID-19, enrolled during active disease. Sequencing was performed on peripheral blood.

The DNA sequence is as follows: TGTGCCAGCAGTTTCCGTTATTCACCCCTCCACTTT. This translates into CASSFRYSPLHF. The receptor chain draws on TRBV27 and TRBJ1-6, with no confident D gene call. V lost 3 bases and J lost 8 bases; the stretch between them is 5 bases long. For CDR1 and CDR2, the germline V gene (reference sequence) lists MNHEY and SMNVEV. Inclusive of the bounding cysteine and phenylalanine, the CDR3 is 12 residues long. Solely the CDR3 DNA is kept, with 36 bases framed from the first base.